One sample yielded the 21 T cell receptor beta chains listed below, sequenced in a study of T-cell reconstitution after alpha-beta-depleted transplantation in children. Study-level results: The authors attributed T-cell counts and diversity one year after transplant mostly to newly produced T cells.

The authors prepared the TCRbeta library with unique molecular identifiers. TCRdb reprocessed the PCR reads via MiXCR and lists one record per CDR3 protein. The sample has fewer than 350,000 distinct CDR3 sequences; approximately 7.3% are singletons. These receptors have no known antigen. Sequenced here: peripheral blood, sampled 360 days after TCRalphabeta/CD19-depleted stem cell transplant. The source is a female patient aged 2-15 years who had a stem cell transplant for Fanconi anemia, so the T cells may come from the graft donor.

This clonotype came up many times. V gene TRBV11-2 combines with J gene TRBJ2-7; 7 nucleotides line up with TRBD1. CDR1 is SGHAT and CDR2 is FQNNGV in the germline V gene. The CDR3 has 14 amino acids. V was clipped by 1 base and J by 2 bases; unmatched bases: 2. CDR3 sequence (DNA): TGTGCCAGCAGCTTAGGTACAGGGGCCTACGAGCAGTACGTC. This codes for CASSLGTGAYEQYV.

Notes on this clonotype: Given a much more abundant clone one base away, this may be a read error. This chain connects TRBV27 to TRBJ2-5, with D unclear. The tail of the sequence fits TRBJ2-1 better, so the J call may be wrong. The CDR3 consists of 14 residues. CDR1 and CDR2 (germline): MNHEY, SMNVEV (reference sequence). CDR3 region: CASSSMSRARAQFF. The CDR3, as DNA: TGTGCCAGCAGTTCCATGAGCCGCGCCCGCGCCCAGTTCTTC.

This clonotype was seen at least ten times. The chain links TRBV20-1 to TRBJ2-1, with 7 nucleotides matching TRBD2. Trimming removed 1 base from V and 10 bases from J; junction bases left unmatched: 4. Germline V gene data show CDR1 as DFQATT and CDR2 as SNEGSKA (reference sequence). The CDR3 totals 12 residues. The CDR3 loop is CSARGPGGEQFF. The CDR3 DNA sequence: TGCAGTGCTAGAGGCCCCGGGGGGGAGCAGTTCTTC.

This clonotype was detected only a few times. The DNA for the CDR3 is TGTGCCAGCAGCGCCCTACACTACGAGCAGTACGTC. Protein product: CASSALHYEQYV. The genes are TRBV7-9 and TRBJ2-7; no clear D. CDR1 and CDR2 (germline): SEHNR, FQNEAQ (reference sequence). This CDR3 contains 12 residues. The V gene lost 5 bases and the J gene lost 3 bases, with 8 bases spanning the gap.

This sequence joins TRBV18 and TRBJ2-3; a possible D gene is TRBD2 (5 bases). CDR3 length: 15 amino acids. V lost 2 bases to trimming and J lost 2 bases, with 11 bases between them. CDR1 KGHSH and CDR2 LQKENI come from the germline V gene. CDR3 residues: CASSPREFTTDTQYF. The CDR3, as DNA: TGTGCCAGCTCACCAAGGGAGTTCACCACAGATACGCAGTATTTT. Filled out from reference TRBV18 and TRBJ2-3, the complete variable domain reads NAGVMQNPRHLVRRRGQEARLRCSPMKGHSHVYWYRQLPEEGLKFMVYLQKENIIDESGMPKERFSAEFPKEGPSILRIQQVVRGDSAAYFCASSPREFTTDTQYFGPGTRLTVL.

The sample holds many counts of this clonotype. This chain's CDR3 is CASSFSGSSPDTQYF. DNA for the CDR3: TGTGCCAGCAGCTTTAGCGGGAGCAGCCCAGATACGCAGTATTTT. The chain links TRBV7-3 to TRBJ2-3, with 9 bases lining up with TRBD2. The J segment lost 4 bases and the V segment lost 3 bases, leaving 5 bases of the junction unmatched. The CDR3 loop spans 15 amino acids. CDR1 is SGHTA and CDR2 is FQGTGA in the germline V gene.

This clonotype came up a few times. This chain connects TRBV5-1 to TRBJ1-1; D unresolved. V lost 0 bases, J lost 4 bases, and 13 bases lay in between. The CDR3 totals 15 residues. In germline, CDR1 is SGHRS, CDR2 YFSETQ. The chain's CDR3 is CASSLGPGESTEAFF. The CDR3 nucleotides are TGCGCCAGCAGCTTGGGGCCGGGCGAGAGCACTGAAGCTTTCTTT. The entire variable domain, with the rest obtained from reference TRBV5-1 and TRBJ1-1, is as follows: KAGVTQTPRYLIKTRGQQVTLSCSPISGHRSVSWYQQTPGQGLQFLFEYFSETQRNKGNFPGRFSGRQFSNSRSEMNVSTLELGDSALYLCASSLGPGESTEAFFGQGTRLTVV.

The chain combines TRBV18 with TRBJ2-1; a possible D gene is TRBD2 (6 bases). The CDR3 has 16 residues. Trimming took 6 bases from V and 9 from J, leaving 24 bases between them. CDR1 and CDR2 from the germline V gene are KGHSH and LQKENI. The CDR3 reads CASSPELAFMSTEQFF. In DNA, the CDR3 is TGTGCCAGCTCGCCGGAACTAGCTTTTATGTCTACTGAGCAGTTCTTC.

This chain joins TRBV9 and TRBJ2-5, with D unresolved. Germline V gene lookup returns CDR1 SGDLS and CDR2 YYNGEE. This CDR3 is 13 amino acids long. V was clipped by 0 bases and J by 5 bases, with 8 bases between them. The CDR3 DNA reads as TGTGCCAGCAGCGTAGGAGTCCGGGAGACCCAGTACTTC. Amino acids: CASSVGVRETQYF. Full variable domain (missing parts from reference TRBV9 and TRBJ2-5): DSGVTQTPKHLITATGQRVTLRCSPRSGDLSVYWYQQSLDQGLQFLIQYYNGEERAKGNILERFSAQQFPDLHSELNLSSLELGDSALYFCASSVGVRETQYFGPGTRLLVL.

Many counts were recorded for this clonotype. The rearrangement joins TRBV10-2 to TRBJ2-3, with TRBD2 identical over 8 bases. Trimming at V came to 3 bases and at J to 5 bases, leaving 4 bases not matched to a gene. Germline V gene sequence: CDR1 WSHSY, CDR2 SAAADI. The CDR3 length is 14 residues. CDR3 DNA sequence: TGCGCCAGCAGTGATACTAGCGGACGAGATACGCAGTATTTT. Encoded protein: CASSDTSGRDTQYF.

This clonotype was counted a few times. The rearrangement joins TRBV11-1 to TRBJ2-1, with D perhaps matching TRBD2 (6 bases). Germline V gives CDR1 SGHAT, CDR2 FQDESV (reference sequence). Between the trimmed V and J ends, which lost 5 bases and 0 bases, there was a span of 23 bases. CDR3 length: 19 amino acids. The CDR3 loop is CASSHHPRGRESSYNEQFF. The CDR3 coding sequence is TGTGCCAGCAGCCACCATCCCCGGGGACGGGAGAGCTCCTACAATGAGCAGTTCTTC.

Many counts were recorded for this clonotype. The chain is built from TRBV29-1 and TRBJ2-5; D unclear. In germline, CDR1 is SQVTM, CDR2 ANQGSEA. The CDR3 has 11 residues. V was trimmed by 7 bases and J by 1 base, leaving 7 bases between them. The CDR3 DNA reads TGCAGCGCTGGATTCCAAGAGACCCAGTACTTC. It translates to CSAGFQETQYF.

Only a few counts were recorded for this clonotype. CDR3: CSARDSRNTGELFF. The DNA of the CDR3 is TGCAGTGCGCGGGACAGTAGGAACACCGGGGAGCTGTTTTTT. The chain recombines TRBV20-1 with TRBJ2-2, with D perhaps matching TRBD1 (7 bases). Germline CDR1 and CDR2: DFQATT and SNEGSKA (reference sequence). The CDR3 totals 14 residues. Deletions cut 6 bases from V and 1 base from J, with 12 bases between.

This clonotype was seen at least ten times. This chain joins TRBV20-1 and TRBJ1-2; TRBD1 matches 9 bases. The CDR3 is 14 amino acids. Germline CDR1 is DFQATT and CDR2 is SNEGSKA (reference sequence). J was trimmed by 4 bases and V by 4 bases; bases with no gene match: 7. Here the CDR3 reads CSATYRGPGYGYTF. In nucleotides, the CDR3 is TGCAGTGCTACCTACAGGGGGCCGGGCTATGGCTACACCTTC.

The rearrangement uses TRBV27 and TRBJ2-7; 9 bases align to TRBD1. The CDR3 contains 15 residues. Germline loops: CDR1 MNHEY, CDR2 SMNVEV (reference sequence). The V and J ends lost 1 base and 7 bases, in that order; junction bases with no gene match: 8. In nucleotides, the CDR3 is TGTGCCAGCAGTTTATTGGGACAGGGTTCTCGGGAGCAGTACTTC. This translates into CASSLLGQGSREQYF.

The rearrangement uses TRBV7-9 and TRBJ1-5, with D possibly being TRBD1 (5 bases). This CDR3 is built from 14 residues. Germline CDR1 and CDR2: SEHNR and FQNEAQ (reference sequence). V shed 1 base and J shed 6 bases, with 10 bases lying between them. The CDR3 is CASSLESGAQPQHF. The CDR3 nucleotides read TGTGCCAGCAGCTTAGAATCTGGGGCTCAGCCCCAGCATTTT. The variable domain in full, completed from reference TRBV7-9 and TRBJ1-5, reads DTGVSQNPRHKITKRGQNVTFRCDPISEHNRLYWYRQTLGQGPEFLTYFQNEAQLEKSRLLSDRFSAERPKGSFSTLEIQRTEQGDSAMYLCASSLESGAQPQHFGDGTRLSIL.

This clonotype appeared many times. This chain uses TRBV5-1 with TRBJ2-3; no reliable D call. The V end lost 0 bases, the J end lost 1 base, and 15 bases lay between the germline ends. CDR1 and CDR2 (germline): SGHRS, YFSETQ. The CDR3 consists of 17 residues. The CDR3 DNA follows: TGCGCCAGCAGCTTGGCCAGGCAGGCTGCGGGCACAGATACGCAGTATTTT. Protein sequence: CASSLARQAAGTDTQYF.

This clonotype was found many times. The chain combines TRBV6-5 with TRBJ1-1, with 7 bases aligning to TRBD1. The CDR3 is 12 amino acids. CDR1 is MNHEY, CDR2 SVGAGI, per germline. Trimming removed 6 bases from V and 6 bases from J; junction bases left unmatched: 4. The chain's CDR3 is CASSLQGAEAFF. CDR3 nucleotide sequence: TGTGCCAGCAGCCTTCAGGGGGCTGAAGCTTTCTTT.

This clonotype has at least ten counts. The genes are TRBV20-1 and TRBJ2-7; D perhaps matches TRBD2 (5 bases). Looked up from germline, CDR1 is DFQATT and CDR2 is SNEGSKA (reference sequence). The CDR3 extends over 12 amino acids. V was shortened by 4 bases and J by 2 bases, with 9 bases between the two germline ends. The CDR3: CSAKDFTYEQYF. DNA for the CDR3: TGCAGTGCTAAGGACTTTACCTACGAGCAGTACTTC.

The chain is built from TRBV9 and TRBJ2-2; the D gene is possibly TRBD1 (5 bases). V was pared by 4 bases and J by 1 base, with 11 bases between. Germline loops: CDR1 SGDLS, CDR2 YYNGEE. This CDR3 spans 15 amino acids. CDR3: CASSRQPLNTGELFF. The CDR3 nucleotides are TGTGCCAGCAGCCGACAGCCCTTGAACACCGGGGAGCTGTTTTTT.

Ten or more counts support this clonotype. This chain uses TRBV7-8 with TRBJ2-1, with D perhaps TRBD2 (5 bases). The CDR3 loop spans 16 amino acids. CDR1 is SGHVS, CDR2 FQNEAQ, per germline. V dropped 4 bases and J dropped 3 bases, with 16 bases sitting between them. Here the CDR3 DNA reads TGTGCCAGCAGCTCGTCGGGAAGTCCCAACTACAATGAGCAGTTCTTC. This gives the protein CASSSSGSPNYNEQFF.